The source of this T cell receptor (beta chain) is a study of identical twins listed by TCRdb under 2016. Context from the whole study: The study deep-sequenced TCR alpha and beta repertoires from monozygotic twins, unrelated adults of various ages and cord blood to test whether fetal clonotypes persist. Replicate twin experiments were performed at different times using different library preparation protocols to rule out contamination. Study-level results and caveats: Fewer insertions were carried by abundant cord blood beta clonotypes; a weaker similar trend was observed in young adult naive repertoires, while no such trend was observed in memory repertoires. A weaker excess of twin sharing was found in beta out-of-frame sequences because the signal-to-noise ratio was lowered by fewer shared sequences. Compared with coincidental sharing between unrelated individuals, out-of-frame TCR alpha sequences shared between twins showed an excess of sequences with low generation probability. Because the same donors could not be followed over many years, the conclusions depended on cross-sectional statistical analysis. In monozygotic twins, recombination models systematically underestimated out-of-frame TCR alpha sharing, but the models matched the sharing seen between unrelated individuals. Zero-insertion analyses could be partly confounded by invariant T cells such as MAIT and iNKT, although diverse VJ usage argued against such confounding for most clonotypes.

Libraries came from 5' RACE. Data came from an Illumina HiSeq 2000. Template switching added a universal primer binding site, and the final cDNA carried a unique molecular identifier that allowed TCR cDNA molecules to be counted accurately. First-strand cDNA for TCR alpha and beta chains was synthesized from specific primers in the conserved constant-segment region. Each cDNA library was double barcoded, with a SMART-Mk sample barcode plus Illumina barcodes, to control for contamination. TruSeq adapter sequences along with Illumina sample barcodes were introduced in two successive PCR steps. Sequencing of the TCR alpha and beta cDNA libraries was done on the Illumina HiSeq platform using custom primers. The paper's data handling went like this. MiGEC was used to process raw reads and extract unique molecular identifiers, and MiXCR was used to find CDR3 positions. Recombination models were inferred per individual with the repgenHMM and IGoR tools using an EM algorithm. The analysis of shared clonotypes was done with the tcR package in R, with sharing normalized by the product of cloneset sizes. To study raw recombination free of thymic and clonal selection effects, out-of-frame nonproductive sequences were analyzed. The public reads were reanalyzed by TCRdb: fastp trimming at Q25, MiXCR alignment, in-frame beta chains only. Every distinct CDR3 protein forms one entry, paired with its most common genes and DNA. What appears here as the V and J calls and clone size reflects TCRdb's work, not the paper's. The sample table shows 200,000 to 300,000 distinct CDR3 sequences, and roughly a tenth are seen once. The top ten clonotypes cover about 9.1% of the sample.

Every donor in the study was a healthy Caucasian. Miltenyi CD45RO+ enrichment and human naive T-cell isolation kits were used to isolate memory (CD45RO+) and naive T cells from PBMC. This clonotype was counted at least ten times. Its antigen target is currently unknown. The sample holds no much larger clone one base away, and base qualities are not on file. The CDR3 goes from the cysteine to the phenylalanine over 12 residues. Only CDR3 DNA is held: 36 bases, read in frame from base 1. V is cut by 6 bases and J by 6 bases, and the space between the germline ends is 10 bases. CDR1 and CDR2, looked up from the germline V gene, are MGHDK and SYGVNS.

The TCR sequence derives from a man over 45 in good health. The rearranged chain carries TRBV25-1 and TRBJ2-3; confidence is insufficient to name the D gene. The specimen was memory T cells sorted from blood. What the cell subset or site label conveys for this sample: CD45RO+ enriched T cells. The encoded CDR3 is CASRHTSDTQYF. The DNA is TGTGCCAGCAGACATACATCTGATACGCAGTATTTT.